This passage covers 27 T cell receptor beta chains from one sample sequenced in a study of blood T cell repertoires in COVID-19. Here immunoSEQ multiplex PCR was the method, and the copy in TCRdb shows in-frame clones only, minus some. The sample lists more than 65,000 clones, about four fifths occurring once. Sequencing was performed on peripheral blood. The receptors stem from a woman between 70 and 85 years old with acute or convalescent COVID-19.

The table lists this clone with a few counts. J is TRBJ1-3 and V is TRBV30; D gene uncertain. The CDR3 totals 15 residues. V shed 2 bases and J shed 0 bases, with 11 bases lying between them. CDR1 is GTSNPN, CDR2 SVGIG, per germline (reference sequence). For the CDR3, the DNA is TGTGCCTGGAGTCTCCCAGAAAACTCTGGAAACACCATATATTTT. This translates into CAWSLPENSGNTIYF.

V usage is TRBV11-2 and J usage is TRBJ1-2; D perhaps matches TRBD1 (5 bases). Germline V gives CDR1 SGHAT, CDR2 FQNNGV. The CDR3 covers 15 residues. The ends were cut back, 2 bases at V and 2 bases at J, with 12 bases in the middle. The CDR3 reads CASSLRQSQNYGYTF. CDR3 bases: TGTGCCAGCAGCTTACGACAGTCCCAAAACTATGGCTACACCTTC.

V gene TRBV20-1 combines with J gene TRBJ2-7; tentative D call: TRBD2 (5 bases). With 1 base removed from V and 4 bases from J, the gap between germline ends came to 5 bases. Germline V CDR1 and CDR2: DFQATT, SNEGSKA (reference sequence). The CDR3 loop spans 11 amino acids. The CDR3 DNA reads as TGCAGTGCTAGAGCGGGATACGAGCAGTACTTC. Residues: CSARAGYEQYF.

J is TRBJ1-6 and V is TRBV12-5, with 10 bases fitting TRBD1. The junction had 1 base not matched to a gene; V was cut back by 1 base and J by 7 bases. The CDR3 contains 15 residues. The V gene's germline CDR1 is LGHNT and CDR2 FRNRAP. The CDR3 region has the DNA TGTGCTAGTGGTTTGGGGACAGGGGGAAATTCACCCCTCCACTTT. It is translated as CASGLGTGGNSPLHF.

The chain has TRBV10-1 and TRBJ1-1; 7 positions agree with TRBD1. The germline V gene has CDR1 WNHNN and CDR2 SYGVQD (reference sequence). CDR3 length equals 13 residues. Trimming cost V 3 bases and J 5 bases; bases outside gene matches: 3. The CDR3 protein is CASSEQGLTEAFF. Written as DNA, the CDR3 is TGCGCCAGCAGTGAACAGGGGTTGACTGAAGCTTTCTTT.

This chain links TRBV27 with TRBJ2-7; TRBD2 matches 9 bases. Germline trimming cut 2 bases from V and 0 bases from J; bases unmatched to any gene: 2. The CDR3 is 15 amino acids. Germline V gives CDR1 MNHEY, CDR2 SMNVEV (reference sequence). The CDR3 DNA reads TGTGCCAGCAGTTTACGTAGCGGGAGCTCCTACGAGCAGTACTTC. Translated: CASSLRSGSSYEQYF.

The J gene is TRBJ1-2, the V gene TRBV7-3; 8 positions agree with TRBD1. The CDR3 spans 18 residues. Germline V lookup: CDR1 SGHTA, CDR2 FQGTGA. The V gene end was trimmed by 0 bases and the J gene end by 5 bases; junction bases not matched to a gene: 14. DNA for the CDR3: TGTGCCAGCAGCTTAACGCGAGCACCCGGGACAGGCCCTTATGGCTACACCTTC. It translates to CASSLTRAPGTGPYGYTF.

The chain recombines TRBV19 with TRBJ2-7; TRBD1 matches at 7 bases. The CDR3 has 14 residues. Trimming cost V 8 bases and J 2 bases; bases outside gene matches: 9. Germline V CDR1 and CDR2: LNHDA, SQIVND (reference sequence). The CDR3 loop is CASSDRAFPYEQYF. CDR3 DNA: TGTGCCAGTTCCGACAGGGCTTTTCCCTACGAGCAGTACTTC.

The genes are TRBV3-1 (or the pseudogene TRBV3-2) and TRBJ2-7; 9 bases are shared with TRBD1. V trimming: 4 bases; J trimming: 6 bases; junction bases outside the gene matches: 7. The CDR3 totals 14 residues. Germline lookup yields CDR1 LGHDT and CDR2 YNNKEL (reference sequence). This CDR3 is CASSRGTGWAEQYF. CDR3 sequence (DNA): TGTGCCAGCAGCCGAGGGACAGGGTGGGCCGAGCAGTACTTC.

The rearrangement links TRBV6-5 to TRBJ2-3; unclear D gene. The CDR3 runs 13 residues. Germline V lookup: CDR1 MNHEY, CDR2 SVGAGI. Between the trimmed V and J ends, which lost 8 bases and 0 bases, there was a span of 9 bases. CDR3 region: CASLSVSTDTQYF. The DNA for the CDR3 is TGTGCCAGCTTAAGCGTCAGCACAGATACGCAGTATTTT.

The CDR3 DNA sequence: TGTGCCAGCAGCCAACGCAGGGGCACTGAAGCTTTCTTT. Translated, it gives CASSQRRGTEAFF. V gene TRBV3-1 (or the pseudogene TRBV3-2) combines with J gene TRBJ1-1, with D possibly TRBD1 on 6 matching bases. V lost 2 bases and J lost 4, with 8 bases in between. The germline CDR1 and CDR2 sequences are LGHDT and YNNKEL (reference sequence). The CDR3 extends over 13 amino acids.

The chain recombines TRBV24-1 with TRBJ2-1; a weak D match, TRBD1 (7 bases). V shed 4 bases and J shed 6 bases, with 18 bases lying between them. CDR1 KGHDR and CDR2 SFDVKD come from the germline V gene. This CDR3 comprises 16 residues. The CDR3, as DNA: TGTGCCACCAGTGAGACAGGGCTCCAGGGGGGCAATGAGCAGTTCTTC. Translation: CATSETGLQGGNEQFF.

This clone was seen only a few times. The V gene is TRBV3-1 (or the pseudogene TRBV3-2), the J gene TRBJ2-2; 9 nucleotides line up with TRBD2. J lost 0 bases, V lost 1 base, and 9 bases had no gene match. The CDR3 loop spans 19 amino acids. From germline, CDR1 is LGHDT and CDR2 YNNKEL (reference sequence). The CDR3 reads CASSQGGLAGFANTGELFF. The CDR3 DNA follows: TGTGCCAGCAGCCAAGGTGGGCTAGCGGGATTCGCGAACACCGGGGAGCTGTTTTTT.

The rearrangement links TRBV19 to TRBJ1-4; D is uncertain. CDR3 length: 12 residues. Germline values: CDR1 LNHDA, CDR2 SQIVND (reference sequence). Trimming left V 2 bases short and J 6 bases short, with 4 bases between. CDR3 sequence: CASSIRDEKLFF. The CDR3 DNA follows: TGTGCCAGTAGTATACGCGATGAAAAACTGTTTTTT.

V gene TRBV29-1 combines with J gene TRBJ2-5, with D perhaps TRBD1 (6 bases). Germline values: CDR1 SQVTM, CDR2 ANQGSEA. The CDR3 length is 13 residues. The V end lost 3 bases, the J end lost 4 bases, and 12 bases lay between the germline ends. CDR3 nucleotides: TGCAGCGTTGATATGGGGGCGAGAGAGACCCAGTACTTC. It yields the protein CSVDMGARETQYF.

The chain uses TRBV5-1 and TRBJ2-7, with 9 bases that match TRBD2. V lost 0 bases, J lost 0 bases, and 1 base stayed unmatched. This CDR3 spans 15 amino acids. Germline-derived CDR1 and CDR2 are SGHRS and YFSETQ. The DNA of the CDR3 is TGCGCCAGCAGCTTGGAGGGACTAGCCTCCTACGAGCAGTACTTC. Protein product: CASSLEGLASYEQYF.

V gene TRBV11-2 combines with J gene TRBJ2-7, with D tentatively TRBD1 (6 bases). The germline CDR1 and CDR2 sequences are SGHAT and FQNNGV. CDR3 length: 13 amino acids. V was shortened by 4 bases and J by 7 bases, with 14 bases between the two germline ends. The CDR3, as DNA: TGTGCCAGCAGCTACAGGGTGGAAGGAGAGCAGTACTTC. Amino acid sequence: CASSYRVEGEQYF.

The rearrangement links TRBV19 to TRBJ2-3; 7 positions agree with TRBD2. The CDR3 length is 15 residues. V lost 3 bases to trimming and J lost 2 bases; unmatched junction nucleotides: 5. Germline V gene lookup returns CDR1 LNHDA and CDR2 SQIVND (reference sequence). The CDR3: CASSIKGGITDTQYF. The CDR3 DNA follows: TGTGCCAGTAGTATTAAGGGAGGGATCACAGATACGCAGTATTTT. Complete variable domain (other parts from reference TRBV19 and TRBJ2-3): DGGITQSPKYLFRKEGQNVTLSCEQNLNHDAMYWYRQDPGQGLRLIYYSQIVNDFQKGDIAEGYSVSREKKESFPLTVTSAQKNPTAFYLCASSIKGGITDTQYFGPGTRLTVL.

This clone is a singleton in its sample. The V gene is TRBV3-1 (or the pseudogene TRBV3-2), the J gene TRBJ1-4, with TRBD1 identical over 8 bases. Trimming removed 4 bases from V and 8 bases from J; junction bases left unmatched: 9. The CDR3 is 15 residues long. Germline V CDR1 and CDR2: LGHDT, YNNKEL (reference sequence). Here the CDR3 reads CASSLAGTGGEKLFF. In DNA, the CDR3 is TGTGCCAGCAGCCTCGCCGGGACAGGAGGCGAAAAACTGTTTTTT.

This sequence joins TRBV11-3 and TRBJ2-1, with a weak D call TRBD1 (6 bases). Trimming removed 5 bases at V and 6 bases at J, with 11 bases between. Germline-derived CDR1 and CDR2 are SGHNT and YENEEA. The CDR3 consists of 13 residues. The CDR3 DNA reads as TGTGCCAGCAGCCTAGGACAGTTCAATGAGCAGTTCTTC. The encoded protein is CASSLGQFNEQFF.

Only one count was recorded for this clone. The genes are TRBV5-8 and TRBJ2-7; 8 nucleotides line up with TRBD1. This CDR3 spans 16 amino acids. With V trimmed by 4 bases and J by 6 bases, 15 bases remained unmatched. The germline CDR1 and CDR2 sequences are SGHTS and YDEGEE. CDR3 sequence: CASSKRTGRWGSEQYF. CDR3 nucleotide sequence: TGTGCCAGCAGCAAAAGGACAGGGCGTTGGGGGTCCGAGCAGTACTTC.

The chain joins TRBV2 to TRBJ2-7, with TRBD2 as a possible D gene (5 bases). Germline lookup yields CDR1 SNHLY and CDR2 FYNNEI. Trimming removed 5 bases at V and 2 bases at J, with 10 bases between. There are 13 residues in the CDR3. For the CDR3, the DNA is TGTGCCAGCAGTAACGGGATCGCCTACGAGCAGTACTTC. Its translation: CASSNGIAYEQYF. The complete variable domain, with remaining parts taken from reference TRBV2 and TRBJ2-7, reads EPEVTQTPSHQVTQMGQEVILRCVPISNHLYFYWYRQILGQKVEFLVSFYNNEISEKSEIFDDQFSVERPDGSNFTLKIRSTKLEDSAMYFCASSNGIAYEQYFGPGTRLTVT.

The rearrangement uses TRBV7-9 and TRBJ1-6; 7 nucleotides match TRBD1. Germline trimming cut 1 base from V and 8 bases from J; bases unmatched to any gene: 5. Germline-derived CDR1 and CDR2 are SEHNR and FQNEAQ (reference sequence). The CDR3 runs 15 residues. The CDR3 DNA is TGTGCCAGCAGCTTAGGCCCACAGGGGTATTCACCCCTCCACTTT. This codes for CASSLGPQGYSPLHF.

For this clone: A read error may produce the germline difference seen at one junction end. The chain couples TRBV5-1 to TRBJ1-2; no definite D call. The CDR3 contains 15 residues. Germline V gives CDR1 SGHRS, CDR2 YFSETQ. CDR3 sequence reads: CASSLDTYNDYGHTF. CDR3 bases: TGCGCCAGCAGCTTGGACACATACAACGACTATGGCCACACCTTC.

The chain has TRBV28 and TRBJ1-4; 9 bases are shared with TRBD1. V shed 5 bases, J shed 7 bases, and the junction held 11 bases outside the gene matches. Germline V lookup: CDR1 MDHEN, CDR2 SYDVKM. The CDR3 spans 16 residues. The CDR3 reads CASSATQGALGEKLFF. In DNA form, the CDR3 reads TGTGCCAGCAGTGCGACACAGGGGGCGCTTGGTGAAAAACTGTTTTTT.

The sample holds a few counts of this clone. This sequence joins TRBV6-5 and TRBJ1-3, with 7 nucleotides matching TRBD1. V lost 6 bases and J lost 1; bases outside the gene matches: 6. The CDR3 runs to 15 residues. CDR1 is MNHEY and CDR2 is SVGAGI in the germline V gene. The CDR3: CASSLAGQSGNTIYF. The CDR3 DNA reads TGTGCCAGCAGCCTGGCGGGACAGTCTGGAAACACCATATATTTT.

This clone has more than one count but fewer than ten. This chain links TRBV18 with TRBJ2-3; D possibly corresponds to TRBD1 (6 bases). CDR3 size: 15 residues. Germline V CDR1 and CDR2: KGHSH, LQKENI. V was shortened by 5 bases and J by 2 bases, with 14 bases between the two germline ends. The chain's CDR3 is CASSNGQINTDTQYF. The CDR3 DNA reads as TGTGCCAGCTCAAACGGACAGATTAACACAGATACGCAGTATTTT.